The entry below describes one T cell receptor beta chain. This specimen comes from a study of blood T cell repertoires in COVID-19. Across the study: The origin of the acute and convalescent COVID-19 samples was the United States, Italy and Spain. Sample material is recorded as cDNA or gDNA derived from T cells, B-cell-depleted T cells, or PBMCs.

This CDR3 comprises 15 residues. The J segment lost 6 bases and the V segment lost 0 bases, leaving 5 bases of the junction unmatched. Germline lookup yields CDR1 KGHDR and CDR2 SFDVKD. As originally analysed: Reference gene primer amplification gave nucleated cell count estimates. Measured with immunoSEQ multiplex PCR; TCRdb has only the in-frame clones, and not every one. V and J calls and clone size follow that table, whereas D and trimming were derived from the DNA. Of roughly 120,000 clones listed, 75% to 90% are singletons. This chain uses TRBV24-1 with TRBJ2-3; TRBD1 matches 7 bases. This TCR was recovered from a man between 65 and 80 years old with acute or convalescent COVID-19. The sample consisted of peripheral blood. CDR3 DNA sequence: TGTGCCACCAGTGATTTGAAGGGGGCATCCGATACGCAGTATTTT. It codes for CATSDLKGASDTQYF.